This entry lists 18 T cell receptor beta chains sequenced from one sample in a study of OX40 agonist ivuxolimab in advanced cancers. Clones were read by immunoSEQ multiplex PCR, and TCRdb kept only the in-frame ones, dropping some. The data contain about 130,000 clones, 85% to 95% of them singletons. The input for sequencing was CD4+ or CD8+ T cells sorted from blood, taken in a trial of the OX40 agonist ivuxolimab. All receptors derive from an adult with an advanced solid tumor such as melanoma, head and neck, liver or kidney cancer.

This chain connects TRBV5-1 to TRBJ2-1; tentative D call: TRBD1 (5 bases). Germline assignment: CDR1 SGHRS and CDR2 YFSETQ. The CDR3 is made up of 17 amino acids. Trimming shortened V by 0 bases and J by 8 bases, and 21 bases separated the two germline ends. The CDR3 sequence: CASSLGGPAVGDDEQFF. The CDR3 DNA reads TGCGCCAGCAGCTTGGGGGGCCCCGCAGTGGGTGACGATGAGCAGTTCTTC.

The gene calls are TRBV28 and TRBJ2-7; no firm D call. From germline, CDR1 is MDHEN and CDR2 SYDVKM. The CDR3 totals 15 residues. Trimming cost V 4 bases and J 0 bases, with 13 bases left between them. The CDR3 DNA reads TGTGCCAGCAGTTCCCCAAGGTCGTTCTCCTACGAGCAGTACTTC. Protein sequence: CASSSPRSFSYEQYF. Complete variable domain (other parts from reference TRBV28 and TRBJ2-7): DVKVTQSSRYLVKRTGEKVFLECVQDMDHENMFWYRQDPGLGLRLIYFSYDVKMKEKGDIPEGYSVSREKKERFSLILESASTNQTSMYLCASSSPRSFSYEQYFGPGTRLTVT.

This chain connects TRBV9 to TRBJ1-4; tentatively, D is TRBD1 (6 bases). The CDR3 contains 15 residues. Trimming shortened V by 0 bases and J by 5 bases, and 11 bases separated the two germline ends. The germline gives CDR1 SGDLS, CDR2 YYNGEE. The CDR3 here is CASSVAGAENEKLFF. CDR3 coding DNA: TGTGCCAGCAGCGTAGCGGGGGCGGAAAATGAAAAACTGTTTTTT.

This sequence joins TRBV28 and TRBJ2-7; 7 bases map to TRBD1. The V segment lost 10 bases and the J segment 0 bases; nucleotides outside the gene matches: 9. This CDR3 is 14 amino acids long. CDR1 and CDR2 (germline): MDHEN, SYDVKM. The chain's CDR3 is CAIEQGLSSYEQYF. CDR3 bases: TGTGCCATTGAACAGGGGTTGAGCTCCTACGAGCAGTACTTC.

CDR3 protein: CASSLPRGGADTEAFF. The CDR3 DNA is TGTGCCAGCAGCTTGCCCCGGGGGGGCGCGGACACTGAAGCTTTCTTT. The chain has TRBV5-4 and TRBJ1-1, with D perhaps matching TRBD1 (6 bases). This CDR3 region has 16 residues. Trimming left V 1 base short and J 3 bases short, with 16 bases between. The germline V gene encodes CDR1 SGHNT and CDR2 YYREEE (reference sequence).

The CDR3: CASSVSESLNTEAFF. CDR3 bases: TGTGCCAGCAGCGTCTCCGAGAGCCTGAACACTGAAGCTTTCTTT. The V gene is TRBV9, the J gene TRBJ1-1; D is unclear. Germline V gene data show CDR1 as SGDLS and CDR2 as YYNGEE. The CDR3 consists of 15 residues. V lost 2 bases and J 0 bases, leaving 11 bases between the germline ends.

The rearrangement joins TRBV4-1 to TRBJ1-4; tentative D call: TRBD1 (6 bases). Between the trimmed V and J ends, which lost 5 bases and 8 bases, there was a span of 15 bases. The CDR3 contains 14 residues. From germline, CDR1 is MGHRA and CDR2 YSYEKL. The CDR3 is CASSLGQTGEKLFF. The CDR3 coding sequence is TGCGCCAGCAGCTTGGGACAAACCGGGGAAAAACTGTTTTTT.

CDR3 nucleotides: TGTGCCAGCAGCTTGGCCCCAGGGATGTCTGGCTACACCTTC. This gives the protein CASSLAPGMSGYTF. J is TRBJ1-2 and V is TRBV5-5, with D possibly being TRBD1 (5 bases). The CDR3 totals 14 residues. V dropped 0 bases and J dropped 7 bases, with 13 bases sitting between them. Per germline, CDR1 SGHKS and CDR2 YYEKEE (reference sequence).

This clone was counted once. The CDR3, as DNA: TGTGCCAGCAGTACGACTCGCCAAGAGACCCAGTACTTC. Protein sequence: CASSTTRQETQYF. The chain has TRBV2 and TRBJ2-5; D is ambiguous. The CDR3 runs 13 residues. V was pared by 5 bases and J by 1 base, with 8 bases between. CDR1 is SNHLY, CDR2 FYNNEI, per germline.

CDR3 in amino acids: CASSPPGGQETQYF. In DNA, the CDR3 is TGTGCCAGCAGCCCCCCAGGGGGCCAAGAGACCCAGTACTTC. The chain uses TRBV7-9 and TRBJ2-5; 7 nucleotides match TRBD1. This CDR3 region has 14 residues. Germline lookup yields CDR1 SEHNR and CDR2 FQNEAQ (reference sequence). The junction had 4 bases not matched to a gene; V was cut back by 5 bases and J by 1 base.

The V call is TRBV6-1, the J call TRBJ1-2; 8 bases are shared with TRBD1. Germline V gene sequence: CDR1 MNHNS, CDR2 SASEGT. Unmatched junction bases numbered 2, after V lost 7 bases and J lost 4 bases. This CDR3 region has 12 residues. The CDR3 nucleotides are TGTGCCAGCACAGGACAGGGCTATGGCTACACCTTC. Translation: CASTGQGYGYTF.

The rearrangement joins TRBV5-4 to TRBJ1-3; D call uncertain. The germline V gene has CDR1 SGHNT and CDR2 YYREEE (reference sequence). V shed 0 bases and J shed 4 bases, with 11 bases lying between them. This CDR3 region has 15 residues. Here the CDR3 reads CASSLEPPGGNTIYF. CDR3 DNA: TGTGCCAGCAGCTTGGAGCCTCCGGGAGGAAACACCATATATTTT.

The chain combines TRBV9 with TRBJ1-2, with a possible D match to TRBD1 (5 bases). Trimming removed 3 bases from V and 4 bases from J, with 22 bases in between. The CDR3 is 17 amino acids. Per germline, CDR1 SGDLS and CDR2 YYNGEE. The chain's CDR3 is CASSALRGRDDFYGYTF. CDR3 DNA sequence: TGTGCCAGCAGCGCTCTCCGAGGTAGGGACGACTTCTATGGCTACACCTTC.

The rearrangement joins TRBV28 to TRBJ1-5; D not resolved. V was cut by 2 bases and J by 1 base, with 9 bases left in between. Germline V gene data show CDR1 as MDHEN and CDR2 as SYDVKM. The CDR3 has 15 amino acids. The CDR3 is CASSLAGGSNQPQHF. Here the CDR3 DNA reads TGTGCCAGCAGTTTAGCCGGCGGGAGCAATCAGCCCCAGCATTTT.

The chain has TRBV19 and TRBJ2-4; D tentatively reads TRBD1 or TRBD2 (5 bases each). The CDR3 length is 14 residues. V lost 9 bases and J lost 2, with 14 bases in between. Germline-derived CDR1 and CDR2 are LNHDA and SQIVND (reference sequence). The CDR3: CASAGTGPKNIQYF. As DNA, the CDR3 is TGTGCCAGCGCAGGTACGGGGCCCAAAAACATTCAGTACTTC.

The rearrangement links TRBV4-2 to TRBJ1-2; D is unresolved. Germline assignment: CDR1 LGHNA and CDR2 YNFKEQ. The V end lost 0 bases, the J end lost 0 bases, and 8 bases lay between the germline ends. The CDR3 consists of 15 residues. The CDR3 DNA is TGTGCCAGCAGCCAAGAATACACGCCTAACTATGGCTACACCTTC. This codes for CASSQEYTPNYGYTF.

The rearrangement uses TRBV20-1 and TRBJ1-1; TRBD1 agrees at 7 bases. The length of the CDR3 is 11 residues. V lost 6 bases to trimming and J lost 7 bases; unmatched junction nucleotides: 5. Germline loops: CDR1 DFQATT, CDR2 SNEGSKA (reference sequence). The CDR3 DNA reads as TGCAGTGCAACGGACAGGTTTGAAGCTTTCTTT. Protein: CSATDRFEAFF.

The chain has TRBV6-5 and TRBJ2-5; 11 positions agree with TRBD1. The germline V gene encodes CDR1 MNHEY and CDR2 SVGAGI. Germline trimming cut 6 bases from V and 5 bases from J; bases unmatched to any gene: 8. This CDR3 is 15 amino acids long. The CDR3 nucleotides are TGTGCCAGCAGACGGACAGGGGGCTTGGGGGAGACCCAGTACTTC. It encodes CASRRTGGLGETQYF.